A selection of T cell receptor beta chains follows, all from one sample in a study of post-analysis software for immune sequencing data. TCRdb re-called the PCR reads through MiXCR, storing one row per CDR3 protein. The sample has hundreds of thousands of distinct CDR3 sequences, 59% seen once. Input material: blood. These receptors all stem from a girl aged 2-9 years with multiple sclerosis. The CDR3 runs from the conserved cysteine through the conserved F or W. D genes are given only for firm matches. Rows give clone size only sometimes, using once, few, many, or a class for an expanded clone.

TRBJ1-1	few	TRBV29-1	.	TGCAGCGTTGTTCCAACGAAGAACACTGAAGCTTTCTTT	CSVVPTKNTEAFF
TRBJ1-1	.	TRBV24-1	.	TGTGCCACCAGTGATGGCGTCCGCGCAGCTTTCTTT	CATSDGVRAAFF
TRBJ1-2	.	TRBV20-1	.	TGCAGTGCTAGAGATTCACAGAGACCTAACTATGGCTACACCTTC	CSARDSQRPNYGYTF
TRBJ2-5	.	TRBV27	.	TGTGCCAGCAGTTTATCTTTATTCTGGCAGGGGAGGCCCCAAGAGACCCAGTACTTC	CASSLSLFWQGRPQETQYF
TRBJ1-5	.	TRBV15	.	TGTGCCACCAGCAGAGTCCGGGGGGGCAATCAGCCCCAGCATTTT	CATSRVRGGNQPQHF
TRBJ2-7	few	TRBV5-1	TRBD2	TGCGCCAGCAGCTTGGAACTAGCGGGTCCCTACGAGCAGTACTTC	CASSLELAGPYEQYF
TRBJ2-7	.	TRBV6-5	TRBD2	TGTGCCAGCAGTTACTCGACCCCGGCTAGCGGGAGCGACGAGCAGTACTTC	CASSYSTPASGSDEQYF
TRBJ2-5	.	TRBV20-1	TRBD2	TGCAGTGCTAATCAGGGACTAACTAGCGGGGAGACCCAGTACTTC	CSANQGLTSGETQYF
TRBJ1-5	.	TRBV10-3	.	TGTGCCATCAGTGAGCCAGAGAGCAATCAGCCCCAGCATTTT	CAISEPESNQPQHF
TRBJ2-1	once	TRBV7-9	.	TGTGCCAGCAGCAACTGGACAGTATCCTACAATGAGCAGTTCTTC	CASSNWTVSYNEQFF
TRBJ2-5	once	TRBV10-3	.	TGTGCCATCAGTGTGGGGGACTCGGAGACCCAGTACTTC	CAISVGDSETQYF
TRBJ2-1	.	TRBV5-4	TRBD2	TGTGCCAGCAGCCCGGCCCAGCGGGGGGTTCTCAATGAGCAGTTCTTC	CASSPAQRGVLNEQFF
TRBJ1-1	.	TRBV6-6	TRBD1	TGTGCCAGCAGTAAACGGGACAGCCGTTACGCTGAAGCTTTCTTT	CASSKRDSRYAEAFF
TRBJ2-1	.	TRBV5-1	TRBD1	TGCGCCAGCAGGAACTTGACAGGGATTTTGAATGAGCAGTTCTTC	CASRNLTGILNEQFF
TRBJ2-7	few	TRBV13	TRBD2	TGTGCCAGCAGCGAAAGCGGGAGGATCTCCTACGAGCAGTACTTC	CASSESGRISYEQYF
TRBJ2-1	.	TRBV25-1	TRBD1	TGTGCCAGCACCAGACAGGGATCCAATGAGCAGTTCTTC	CASTRQGSNEQFF
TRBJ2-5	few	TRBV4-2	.	TGTGCCAGCAGCCAAGCGGAGGGCTCGTACCAAGAGACCCAGTACTTC	CASSQAEGSYQETQYF
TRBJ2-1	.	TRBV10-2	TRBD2	TGCGCCAGCAGTGATCGGGGAGCGGGACTCAATGAGCAGTTCTTC	CASSDRGAGLNEQFF
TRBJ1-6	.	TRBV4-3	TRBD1	TGCGCCAGCAGCCAAGATTTCGAACAGGGGGGTTCACCCCTCCACTTT	CASSQDFEQGGSPLHF
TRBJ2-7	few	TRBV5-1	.	TGCGCCAGCAGCTGGGCGGGGACCCCGAATGAGCAGTACTTC	CASSWAGTPNEQYF
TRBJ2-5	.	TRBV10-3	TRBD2	TGTGCCATCAGAATAGCGGGACAAGAGATCCAGTACTTC	CAIRIAGQEIQYF
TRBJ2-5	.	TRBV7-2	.	TGTGCCAGCAGTTCTCGGTCGGGCGGGGACCCAGAGACCCAGTACTTC	CASSSRSGGDPETQYF
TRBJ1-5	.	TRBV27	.	TGTGCCAGCAGTCTTCACAGGGCCGACAATCAGCCCCAGCATTTT	CASSLHRADNQPQHF
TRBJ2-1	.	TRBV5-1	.	TGCGCCAGCACCCCGGGACGGGATGGGAATGAGCAGTTCTTC	CASTPGRDGNEQFF
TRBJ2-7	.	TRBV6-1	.	TGTGCCAGCAGTTCCGACAGAGCCCGTACGGAGCAGTACTTC	CASSSDRARTEQYF
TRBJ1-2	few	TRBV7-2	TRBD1	TGTGCCAGCAGCTTAGTTGGGGGACAGGGAAGACATGGCTACACCTTC	CASSLVGGQGRHGYTF
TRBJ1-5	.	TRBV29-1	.	TGCAGCGTAATTGGGGGAAGCAATCAGCCCCAGCATTTT	CSVIGGSNQPQHF
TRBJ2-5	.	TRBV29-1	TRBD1	TGCAGCGTCAAGGGGGACAGTATTGAGACCCAGTACTTC	CSVKGDSIETQYF
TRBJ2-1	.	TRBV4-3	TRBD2	TGCGCCAGCAGCCAAGATGGGAGCGGGGGGGCTAATGAGCAGTTCTTC	CASSQDGSGGANEQFF
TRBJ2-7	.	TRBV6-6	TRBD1	TGTGCCAGCAAGACAGGGGGCTCGTACGAGCAGTACTTC	CASKTGGSYEQYF
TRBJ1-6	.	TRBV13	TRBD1	TGTGCCAGCAGCTTATTCTCGACAGGGTTTACTTCACCCCTCCACTTT	CASSLFSTGFTSPLHF
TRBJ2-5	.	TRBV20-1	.	TGCAGTGCGACTCGGGACGGTGAGCAAGAGACCCAGTACTTC	CSATRDGEQETQYF
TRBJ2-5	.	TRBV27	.	TGTGCCAGCACCCCGCATACCCCGGGTCAAGAGACCCAGTACTTC	CASTPHTPGQETQYF
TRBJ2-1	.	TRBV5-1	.	TGCGCCAGCAGACTCGCTCATTCCTACAATGAGCAGTTCTTC	CASRLAHSYNEQFF
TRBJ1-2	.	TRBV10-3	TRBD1	TGTGCCATCAGTGAGTCCGGGGGGACAGGGAATGAAGGCTACACCTTC	CAISESGGTGNEGYTF
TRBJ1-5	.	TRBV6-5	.	TGTGCCAGCAGTTACGCTAGGGGCGGCAATCAGCCCCAGCATTTT	CASSYARGGNQPQHF
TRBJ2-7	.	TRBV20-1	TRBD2	TGCAGTGCTAGGGGGTCTAGCGGAGGCTACGAGCAGTACTTC	CSARGSSGGYEQYF
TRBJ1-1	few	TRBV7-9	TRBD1	TGTGCCAGCACCCTGACAGGGGGAGCTACTGAAGCTTTCTTT	CASTLTGGATEAFF
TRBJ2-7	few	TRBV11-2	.	TGTGCCAGCAGCTCCAGGGGCCAACAGTACTTC	CASSSRGQQYF
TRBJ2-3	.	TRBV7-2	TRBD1	TGTGCCCGCAGCTTAGGTCCAGGGGGCCCTACAGATACGCAGTATTTT	CARSLGPGGPTDTQYF
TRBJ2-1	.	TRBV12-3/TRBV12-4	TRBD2	TGTGCCAGCAGGCCTCTAGCGGGGGGGGTGCATTCCTACAATGAGCAGTTCTTC	CASRPLAGGVHSYNEQFF
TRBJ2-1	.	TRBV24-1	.	TGTGCCACCAGTGATATAGGACGGAGCTCCTACAATGAGCAGTTCTTC	CATSDIGRSSYNEQFF
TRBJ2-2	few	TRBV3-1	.	TGTGCCAGCAGCCAAGACGTGGGACACAACACCGGGGAGCTGTTTTTT	CASSQDVGHNTGELFF
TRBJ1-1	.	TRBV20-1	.	TGCAGTGCTAGAGAAGAGACCAGGGCTACTAGCCCTGAAGCTTTCTTT	CSAREETRATSPEAFF
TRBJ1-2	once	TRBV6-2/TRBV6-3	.	TGTGCCAGCAGCTCTACAAAAATCTATGGCTACACCTTC	CASSSTKIYGYTF
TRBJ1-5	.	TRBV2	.	TGTGCCAGCACAATCCTGGCTGGGATGGGTCAGCCCCAGCATTTT	CASTILAGMGQPQHF
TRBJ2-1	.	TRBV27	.	TGTGCCAGCAGTTTTCTTGGTGAGCAGTTCTTC	CASSFLGEQFF
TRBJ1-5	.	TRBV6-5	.	TGTGCCAGCAGTTACATGGGGAATCAGCCCCAGCATTTT	CASSYMGNQPQHF
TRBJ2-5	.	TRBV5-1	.	TGCGCCAGCACGCTTACCGGGAGCGGAGAGACCCAGTACTTC	CASTLTGSGETQYF
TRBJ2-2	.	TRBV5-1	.	TGCGCCAGCAGCAAAACCCAAACCGGGGAGCTGTTTTTT	CASSKTQTGELFF
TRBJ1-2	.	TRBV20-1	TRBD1	TGCAGTGCCGTGACAGGGAACTATGGCTACACCTTC	CSAVTGNYGYTF
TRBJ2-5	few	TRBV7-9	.	TGTGCCAGCAGTCCCCAGGGGGGGACTCCGAGGGAGACCCAGTACTTC	CASSPQGGTPRETQYF